Below are 32 T cell receptor beta chains sequenced from a single sample in a study of blood T cell repertoires in COVID-19. The assay was immunoSEQ multiplex PCR, and TCRdb's table has in-frame clones only and misses some. This table has about 250,000 clones, around 85% appearing once. Material for sequencing was peripheral blood. The receptors were sampled from an older man with acute or convalescent COVID-19.

The gene calls are TRBV27 and TRBJ2-5; D remains unclear. Trimming took off 10 bases at V and 9 bases at J, with 15 bases between the two ends. Looked up from germline, CDR1 is MNHEY and CDR2 is SMNVEV (reference sequence). This CDR3 contains 11 residues. CDR3 protein: CANPTWSAQYF. CDR3 sequence (DNA): TGTGCCAACCCGACGTGGAGTGCCCAGTACTTC.

The chain uses TRBV4-1 and TRBJ2-5; D gene ambiguous. CDR3 length: 16 amino acids. The germline V gene encodes CDR1 MGHRA and CDR2 YSYEKL. The germline V and J ends were trimmed by 2 bases and 5 bases, with 18 bases remaining between them. The CDR3 nucleotides are TGCGCCAGCAGCCAACAGAACCTAGTGACGTCCGAGACCCAGTACTTC. The encoded protein is CASSQQNLVTSETQYF.

This clone appeared once. The chain combines TRBV3-1 (or the pseudogene TRBV3-2) with TRBJ1-2; D gene ambiguous. CDR3 size: 14 residues. Per germline, CDR1 LGHDT and CDR2 YNNKEL (reference sequence). V shed 0 bases and J shed 4 bases, with 9 bases lying between them. CDR3 sequence: CASSQDDTPYGYTF. The CDR3 DNA follows: TGTGCCAGCAGCCAAGATGACACCCCCTATGGCTACACCTTC.

The V call is TRBV24-1, the J call TRBJ2-3, with no clear D. Germline V gives CDR1 KGHDR, CDR2 SFDVKD. Trimming cost V 9 bases and J 2 bases, with 11 bases left between them. The CDR3 runs 13 residues. As DNA, the CDR3 is TGTGCCACCTCGAGACATATCACAGATACGCAGTATTTT. The encoded protein is CATSRHITDTQYF.

The chain uses TRBV18 and TRBJ2-2; 8 bases align to TRBD1. The CDR3 is 15 residues long. Germline CDR1 and CDR2: KGHSH and LQKENI. V trimming: 3 bases; J trimming: 5 bases; junction bases outside the gene matches: 5. The CDR3, as DNA: TGTGCCAGCTCACCGCAGGGGGCGCTGACCGGGGAGCTGTTTTTT. Encoded protein: CASSPQGALTGELFF.

The genes are TRBV30 and TRBJ1-5; TRBD1 aligns across 9 bases. There are 16 residues in the CDR3. The ends lost 0 bases at V and 10 bases at J; junction bases unmatched: 13. The germline CDR1 and CDR2 sequences are GTSNPN and SVGIG (reference sequence). The CDR3 coding sequence is TGTGCCTGGAGTGTAGGGGCGACAGGGGGACGCCGACCCCAGCATTTT. Translated: CAWSVGATGGRRPQHF.

The genes are TRBV3-1 (or the pseudogene TRBV3-2) and TRBJ1-1; TRBD1 aligns across 7 bases. With V trimmed by 3 bases and J by 5 bases, 6 bases remained unmatched. Germline V CDR1 and CDR2: LGHDT, YNNKEL (reference sequence). This CDR3 is 14 amino acids long. CDR3 DNA sequence: TGTGCCAGCAGCCAGAGGGGGCAAGAGACTGAAGCTTTCTTT. This encodes CASSQRGQETEAFF.

CDR3 loop: CASSLQTRSGELFF. In DNA, the CDR3 is TGCGCCAGCAGCTTGCAGACCCGGAGCGGGGAGCTGTTTTTT. This chain uses TRBV5-1 with TRBJ2-2; D is undetermined. CDR1 is SGHRS and CDR2 is YFSETQ in the germline V gene. Trimming removed 1 base at V and 7 bases at J, with 11 bases between. The CDR3 is made up of 14 amino acids.

V and J are TRBV12-3 or TRBV12-4 and TRBJ1-3, with D unclear. The CDR3 runs to 11 residues. Between the trimmed V and J ends, which lost 6 bases and 8 bases, there was a span of 8 bases. The CDR3, as DNA: TGTGCCAGCAGCCTCCCAGACACCATATATTTT. Protein: CASSLPDTIYF.

The V call is TRBV19, the J call TRBJ2-1; 11 bases are shared with TRBD2. The CDR3 has 18 residues. With V trimmed by 5 bases and J by 5 bases, 14 bases remained unmatched. The germline gives CDR1 LNHDA, CDR2 SQIVND (reference sequence). CDR3 coding DNA: TGTGCCAGTAGTCGGACTGATAGCGGGAGGGCCAGGAACAATGAGCAGTTCTTC. Translation gives CASSRTDSGRARNNEQFF.

The chain employs TRBV5-1 and TRBJ2-5, with D possibly matching TRBD2 (5 bases). Germline CDR1 is SGHRS and CDR2 is YFSETQ. This CDR3 spans 14 amino acids. V was trimmed by 4 bases and J by 5 bases, leaving 15 bases between them. The CDR3, as DNA: TGCGCCAGCAGCCCCGTCAGCGGCCAGGAGACCCAGTACTTC. Its translation is CASSPVSGQETQYF.

The chain has TRBV18 and TRBJ1-4, with unresolved D. Germline V gene data show CDR1 as KGHSH and CDR2 as LQKENI. The CDR3 totals 14 residues. Trimming took off 0 bases at V and 5 bases at J, with 7 bases between the two ends. The CDR3 spells CASSPPRPNEKLFF. Here the CDR3 DNA reads TGTGCCAGCTCACCACCGCGTCCGAATGAAAAACTGTTTTTT.

This chain uses TRBV24-1 with TRBJ2-2; possibly TRBD1 for D (6 bases). CDR1 is KGHDR and CDR2 is SFDVKD in the germline V gene. V gave up 5 bases and J gave up 5 bases, with 14 bases separating them. The CDR3 runs to 15 residues. CDR3 in amino acids: CATSAATGFTGELFF. In DNA form, the CDR3 reads TGTGCCACCAGTGCCGCCACAGGGTTTACCGGGGAGCTGTTTTTT.

This chain uses TRBV5-1 with TRBJ1-2; 8 nucleotides match TRBD1. The CDR3 extends over 15 amino acids. J lost 0 bases, V lost 1 base, and 2 bases had no gene match. CDR1 and CDR2 (germline): SGHRS, YFSETQ. The CDR3 loop reads CASSLTGGSNYGYTF. The CDR3, as DNA: TGCGCCAGCAGCTTGACAGGGGGATCTAACTATGGCTACACCTTC. Full variable domain (rest looked up from reference TRBV5-1 and TRBJ1-2): KAGVTQTPRYLIKTRGQQVTLSCSPISGHRSVSWYQQTPGQGLQFLFEYFSETQRNKGNFPGRFSGRQFSNSRSEMNVSTLELGDSALYLCASSLTGGSNYGYTFGSGTRLTVV.

This rearrangement joins TRBV9 to TRBJ1-1; no firm D call. The V end lost 0 bases, the J end lost 1 base, and 7 bases lay between the germline ends. CDR3 length: 14 residues. CDR1 is SGDLS, CDR2 YYNGEE, per germline. In nucleotides, the CDR3 is TGTGCCAGCAGCGTAGCACAAAAGAACACTGAAGCTTTCTTT. This codes for CASSVAQKNTEAFF.

The V and J genes are TRBV5-4 and TRBJ2-3; possibly TRBD2 for D (6 bases). This CDR3 has 16 amino acids. CDR1 is SGHNT, CDR2 YYREEE, per germline (reference sequence). Trimming cost V 2 bases and J 1 base, with 14 bases left between them. This chain's CDR3 is CASSLTGLSRTDTQYF. DNA of the CDR3: TGTGCCAGCAGCTTAACCGGACTATCTCGCACAGATACGCAGTATTTT.

V usage is TRBV4-1 and J usage is TRBJ1-4, with 8 bases matching TRBD1. Germline V gene sequence: CDR1 MGHRA, CDR2 YSYEKL. The ends lost 0 bases at V and 8 bases at J; junction bases unmatched: 14. The CDR3 spans 18 residues. The CDR3 here is CASSQDPITWDRPEKLFF. CDR3 nucleotides: TGCGCCAGCAGCCAAGACCCTATAACTTGGGACAGGCCGGAAAAACTGTTTTTT.

V gene TRBV9 combines with J gene TRBJ1-3; possible D gene TRBD1, 5 bases. Trimming shortened V by 2 bases and J by 0 bases, and 9 bases separated the two germline ends. The germline V gene encodes CDR1 SGDLS and CDR2 YYNGEE. CDR3 length: 15 amino acids. The CDR3 nucleotides read TGTGCCAGCAGCGTCAACAGGATCTCTGGAAACACCATATATTTT. Translated, it gives CASSVNRISGNTIYF.

The genes are TRBV6-5 and TRBJ2-1, with 8 bases matching TRBD1. CDR3 length: 15 amino acids. Germline lookup yields CDR1 MNHEY and CDR2 SVGAGI. Trimming removed 2 bases from V and 5 bases from J; junction bases left unmatched: 5. CDR3 residues: CASSYRGQANNEQFF. CDR3 nucleotides: TGTGCCAGCAGTTACAGGGGACAGGCGAACAATGAGCAGTTCTTC.

In its sample, this clone was seen once. V and J are TRBV5-4 and TRBJ2-3, with D perhaps TRBD1 (6 bases). CDR3 length: 15 amino acids. Germline V gives CDR1 SGHNT, CDR2 YYREEE (reference sequence). The V end was cut by 2 bases, the J end by 2 bases, with 12 bases between. This chain's CDR3 is CASSFGDRITDTQYF. The DNA of the CDR3 is TGTGCCAGCAGCTTTGGAGACAGGATCACAGATACGCAGTATTTT.

This sequence joins TRBV5-4 and TRBJ2-7, with D perhaps TRBD2 (6 bases). V gave up 4 bases and J gave up 2 bases, with 22 bases separating them. The CDR3 is made up of 17 amino acids. Germline assignment: CDR1 SGHNT and CDR2 YYREEE (reference sequence). CDR3 in DNA: TGTGCCAGCAGCCGGGTTGGGGGTCGGGGAGGCCCCTACGAGCAGTACTTC. Translation gives CASSRVGGRGGPYEQYF.

The rearrangement links TRBV30 to TRBJ1-5, with D perhaps matching TRBD1 (5 bases). This CDR3 contains 15 residues. Germline CDR1 reads GTSNPN; CDR2 reads SVGIG (reference sequence). V was clipped by 1 base and J by 6 bases, with 16 bases between them. DNA for the CDR3: TGTGCCTGGAGTGGGTCATGGGGGGGTGGTCAGCCCCAGCATTTT. This gives the protein CAWSGSWGGGQPQHF.

The CDR3 region has the DNA TGCGCCAGCAGCCCAGGGGGATTGGGACAAGACAAAAACATTCAGTACTTC. It translates to CASSPGGLGQDKNIQYF. This rearrangement joins TRBV4-1 to TRBJ2-4, with TRBD1 identical over 7 bases. The CDR3 is 17 amino acids. Germline CDR1 and CDR2: MGHRA and YSYEKL. J lost 3 bases, V lost 4 bases, and 12 bases had no gene match.

The table lists this clone with a count of one. V usage is TRBV19 and J usage is TRBJ2-2; D might be TRBD1 (6 bases). The CDR3 length is 14 residues. Germline CDR1 is LNHDA and CDR2 is SQIVND (reference sequence). The V and J ends lost 5 bases and 8 bases respectively, with 15 bases between them. Here the CDR3 DNA reads TGTGCCAGTAGTCCGACAGGCGTACTAGGGGAGCTGTTTTTT. The encoded protein is CASSPTGVLGELFF.

The CDR3 region is CASSQQLPTEAFF. The CDR3, as DNA: TGTGCCAGCAGCCAACAGCTCCCCACTGAAGCTTTCTTT. This chain links TRBV11-2 with TRBJ1-1, with no clear D. CDR3 length equals 13 residues. Trimming shortened V by 5 bases and J by 4 bases, and 11 bases separated the two germline ends. The germline V gene has CDR1 SGHAT and CDR2 FQNNGV. The whole variable domain, filled in from reference TRBV11-2 and TRBJ1-1, reads EAGVAQSPRYKIIEKRQSVAFWCNPISGHATLYWYQQILGQGPKLLIQFQNNGVVDDSQLPKDRFSAERLKGVDSTLKIQPAKLEDSAVYLCASSQQLPTEAFFGQGTRLTVV.

This clone was recorded once. The chain is built from TRBV5-8 and TRBJ1-4, with 7 bases lining up with TRBD1. With V trimmed by 4 bases and J by 7 bases, 7 bases remained unmatched. The CDR3 has 14 residues. Germline CDR1 and CDR2: SGHTS and YDEGEE. This CDR3 reads CASSRRQGGEKLFF. In nucleotides, the CDR3 is TGTGCCAGCAGCCGTCGACAGGGTGGTGAAAAACTGTTTTTT.

The chain is built from TRBV23-1 and TRBJ2-3, with 7 bases identical to TRBD2. TRBV23-1 carries the ORF label, with uncertain function. The CDR3 spans 18 residues. V shed 1 base, J shed 2 bases, and the junction held 12 bases outside the gene matches. For the CDR3, the DNA is TGCGCCAGCAGTCAATGCCCGCCACTAGCGTTAAACACAGATACGCAGTATTTT. This encodes CASSQCPPLALNTDTQYF.

This clone has a single count. V usage is TRBV5-4 and J usage is TRBJ2-5; maybe TRBD1 (6 bases). CDR1 and CDR2 from the germline V gene are SGHNT and YYREEE (reference sequence). The ends were cut back, 0 bases at V and 1 base at J, with 7 bases in the middle. This CDR3 is 14 amino acids long. The CDR3, as DNA: TGTGCCAGCAGCTTGGGGACAGTCCAAGAGACCCAGTACTTC. Its protein product is CASSLGTVQETQYF.

This sequence joins TRBV7-8 and TRBJ1-6; D gene uncertain. Germline V gives CDR1 SGHVS, CDR2 FQNEAQ. This CDR3 region has 16 residues. V dropped 3 bases and J dropped 0 bases, with 9 bases sitting between them. The CDR3 DNA reads as TGTGCCAGCAGCTTCAACGGGGTCTCCTATAATTCACCCCTCCACTTT. Its protein is CASSFNGVSYNSPLHF.

V and J are TRBV11-2 and TRBJ2-2; no reliable D call. There are 13 residues in the CDR3. Germline V CDR1 and CDR2: SGHAT, FQNNGV. V shed 4 bases and J shed 7 bases, with 10 bases lying between them. DNA of the CDR3: TGTGCCAGCAGCTACGGTGCCGGCGGGGAGCTGTTTTTT. This translates into CASSYGAGGELFF.

V usage is TRBV5-1 and J usage is TRBJ1-4, with D unresolved. There are 13 residues in the CDR3. Trimming removed 4 bases at V and 11 bases at J, with 15 bases between. Germline-derived CDR1 and CDR2 are SGHRS and YFSETQ. The CDR3 region has the DNA TGCGCCAGCAGCGATGCCACTGGAGGGAAACTGTTTTTT. As protein: CASSDATGGKLFF.

About this clone: Other DNA sequences in the same sample also yield this CDR3. The V and J genes are TRBV28 and TRBJ1-5; D is undetermined. CDR1 is MDHEN and CDR2 is SYDVKM in the germline V gene. The CDR3 sequence is 13 residues long. Trimming left V 3 bases short and J 7 bases short, with 10 bases between. This chain's CDR3 is CASSFAGYQPQHF. In DNA, the CDR3 is TGTGCCAGCAGTTTCGCGGGGTACCAGCCCCAGCATTTT.